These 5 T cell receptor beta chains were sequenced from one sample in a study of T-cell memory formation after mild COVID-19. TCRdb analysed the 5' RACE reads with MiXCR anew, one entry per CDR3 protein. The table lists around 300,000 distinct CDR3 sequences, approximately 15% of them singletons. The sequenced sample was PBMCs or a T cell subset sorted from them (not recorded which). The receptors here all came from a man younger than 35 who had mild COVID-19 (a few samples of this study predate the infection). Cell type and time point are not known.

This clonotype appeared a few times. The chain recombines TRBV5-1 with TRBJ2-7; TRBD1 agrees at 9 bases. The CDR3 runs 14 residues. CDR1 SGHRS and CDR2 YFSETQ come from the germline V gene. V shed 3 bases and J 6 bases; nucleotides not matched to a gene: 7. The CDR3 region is CASSSGTGYGEQYV. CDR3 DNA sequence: TGCGCCAGCAGCTCCGGGACAGGGTACGGCGAGCAGTACGTC.

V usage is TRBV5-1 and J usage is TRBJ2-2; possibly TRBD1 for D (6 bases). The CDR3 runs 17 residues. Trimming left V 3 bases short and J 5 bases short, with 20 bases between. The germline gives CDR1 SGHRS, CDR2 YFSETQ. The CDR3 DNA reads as TGCGCCAGCAGCTCTTTTCCCAACCTTGGACAGACCGGGGAGCTGTTTTTT. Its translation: CASSSFPNLGQTGELFF.

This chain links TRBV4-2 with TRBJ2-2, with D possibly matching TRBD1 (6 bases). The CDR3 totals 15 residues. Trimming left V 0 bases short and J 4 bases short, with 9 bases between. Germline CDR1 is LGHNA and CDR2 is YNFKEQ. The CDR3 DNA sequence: TGTGCCAGCAGCCAAGATGGACAGCGCACCGGGGAGCTGTTTTTT. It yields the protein CASSQDGQRTGELFF.

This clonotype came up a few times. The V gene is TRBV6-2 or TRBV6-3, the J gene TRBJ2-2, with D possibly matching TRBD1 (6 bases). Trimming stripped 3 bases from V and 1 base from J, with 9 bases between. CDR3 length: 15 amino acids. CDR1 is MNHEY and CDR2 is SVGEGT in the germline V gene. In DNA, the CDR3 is TGTGCCAGCAGTTATCAGGGGTTGAACACCGGGGAGCTGTTTTTT. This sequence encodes CASSYQGLNTGELFF.

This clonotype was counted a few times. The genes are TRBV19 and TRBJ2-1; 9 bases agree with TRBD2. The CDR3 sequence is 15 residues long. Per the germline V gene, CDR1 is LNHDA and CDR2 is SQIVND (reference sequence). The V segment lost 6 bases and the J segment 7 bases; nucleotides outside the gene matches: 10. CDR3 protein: CASSRGAGGVNEQFF. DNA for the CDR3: TGTGCCAGTAGCCGAGGAGCGGGGGGTGTTAATGAGCAGTTCTTC.